These T cell receptor beta chains were read from a single sample in a study of blood T cell repertoires in COVID-19. Sequenced by immunoSEQ multiplex PCR; TCRdb stores in-frame clones only, minus some. Of approximately 250,000 clones listed, over 80% are singletons. The sample taken for sequencing was peripheral blood. Receptor source: a man aged 60 to 75 who had recovered from COVID-19. Each CDR3 is given with its conserved first and last residue. Fields, in order: clone size, V gene, J gene, D gene, CDR3 DNA, CDR3 protein. The D gene is left open where the match is weak. Some rows have no size entry. The others give once, few or many, or a class for an expanded clone.

abundance: -
v_gene: TRBV5-5
j_gene: TRBJ2-5
d_gene: -
CDR3nt: TGTGCCAGCAGCTTGATCCCGGGTCGGAGCACGCAAGAGACCCAGTACTTC
CDR3aa: CASSLIPGRSTQETQYF

abundance: -
v_gene: TRBV6-5
j_gene: TRBJ2-3
d_gene: TRBD2
CDR3nt: TGTGCCAGCAGTTACGGGACTAGTCTCACAGATACGCAGTATTTT
CDR3aa: CASSYGTSLTDTQYF

abundance: once
v_gene: TRBV19
j_gene: TRBJ2-7
d_gene: -
CDR3nt: TGTGCCAGTAGTATAGGGCAGGTAGCCTACGAGCAGTACTTC
CDR3aa: CASSIGQVAYEQYF

abundance: few
v_gene: TRBV28
j_gene: TRBJ1-1
d_gene: -
CDR3nt: TGTGCCAGTCGATCCGCAGGGGCGAGGAACACTGAAGCTTTCTTT
CDR3aa: CASRSAGARNTEAFF

abundance: few
v_gene: TRBV28
j_gene: TRBJ2-7
d_gene: TRBD2
CDR3nt: TGTGCCAGCAGTCCCTCGGGAGGAGGGGTGTCCGAGCAGTACTTC
CDR3aa: CASSPSGGGVSEQYF

abundance: -
v_gene: TRBV19
j_gene: TRBJ1-5
d_gene: -
CDR3nt: TGTGCCAGTAGTATTAGGGGCGGAAATACAAATCAGCCCCAGCATTTT
CDR3aa: CASSIRGGNTNQPQHF

abundance: -
v_gene: TRBV7-9
j_gene: TRBJ1-6
d_gene: TRBD1
CDR3nt: TGTGCCAGCAGCTTAGCGGTTTCCGGCGACAGGGGAGTTTCACCCCTCCACTTT
CDR3aa: CASSLAVSGDRGVSPLHF

abundance: -
v_gene: TRBV2
j_gene: TRBJ1-5
d_gene: TRBD1
CDR3nt: TGTGCCAGCAGGGGCGGGACAGTTAGCAATCAGCCCCAGCATTTT
CDR3aa: CASRGGTVSNQPQHF

abundance: -
v_gene: TRBV5-1
j_gene: TRBJ2-5
d_gene: -
CDR3nt: TGCGCCAGCAGCTTAAAGCCGGGACAAGGCGGAGAGACCCAGTACTTC
CDR3aa: CASSLKPGQGGETQYF

abundance: -
v_gene: TRBV19
j_gene: TRBJ1-3
d_gene: -
CDR3nt: TGTGCCAGTAGTATAACCGGGACTAGCTCTGGAAACACCATATATTTT
CDR3aa: CASSITGTSSGNTIYF

abundance: -
v_gene: TRBV18
j_gene: TRBJ1-1
d_gene: -
CDR3nt: TGTGCCAGCTCCCCACTCGTCCGGGGAACGAACACTGAAGCTTTCTTT
CDR3aa: CASSPLVRGTNTEAFF

abundance: -
v_gene: TRBV29-1
j_gene: TRBJ2-3
d_gene: -
CDR3nt: TGCAGCGTTTCGACCCGGGGGGCCGGCACAGATACGCAGTATTTT
CDR3aa: CSVSTRGAGTDTQYF

abundance: once
v_gene: TRBV2
j_gene: TRBJ1-5
d_gene: -
CDR3nt: TGTGCCAGCAGCGGAAACAGGGCTGGCAATCAGCCCCAGCATTTT
CDR3aa: CASSGNRAGNQPQHF

abundance: few
v_gene: TRBV5-1
j_gene: TRBJ2-7
d_gene: -
CDR3nt: TGCGCCAGCAGTAGACAGTCGAAAGACTCCTACGAGCAGTACTTC
CDR3aa: CASSRQSKDSYEQYF

abundance: -
v_gene: TRBV5-1
j_gene: TRBJ2-3
d_gene: -
CDR3nt: TGCGCCAGCAGCACGGGAGGCACAGATACGCAGTATTTT
CDR3aa: CASSTGGTDTQYF

abundance: -
v_gene: TRBV6-6
j_gene: TRBJ1-5
d_gene: -
CDR3nt: TGTGCCAGCAGTGCCTGGGGGGAGGTGGATCTTCCCCAGCATTTT
CDR3aa: CASSAWGEVDLPQHF

abundance: -
v_gene: TRBV2
j_gene: TRBJ2-1
d_gene: -
CDR3nt: TGTGCCAGCGTACGGTTGAATGAGCAGTTCTTC
CDR3aa: CASVRLNEQFF

abundance: -
v_gene: TRBV6-4
j_gene: TRBJ2-4
d_gene: -
CDR3nt: TGTGCCAGCAGTGACTCCGGTTTAGCCAAAAACATTCAGTACTTC
CDR3aa: CASSDSGLAKNIQYF

abundance: -
v_gene: TRBV6-5
j_gene: TRBJ2-3
d_gene: TRBD2
CDR3nt: TGTGCCATCGCGGGAGGCCGCACAGATACGCAGTATTTT
CDR3aa: CAIAGGRTDTQYF

abundance: -
v_gene: TRBV11-2
j_gene: TRBJ2-6
d_gene: -
CDR3nt: TGTGCCAGCAGCTCCCACTCTGGGGCCAACGTCCTGACTTTC
CDR3aa: CASSSHSGANVLTF

abundance: -
v_gene: TRBV15
j_gene: TRBJ2-4
d_gene: TRBD1
CDR3nt: TGTGCCACCAGCGACTTTACAGGGGGCCCGGACATTCAGTACTTC
CDR3aa: CATSDFTGGPDIQYF

abundance: once
v_gene: TRBV30
j_gene: TRBJ2-7
d_gene: TRBD2
CDR3nt: TGTGCCTGGAGTGCCCCCCGGGTAGCGGGAGTTGCCGAGCAGTACTTC
CDR3aa: CAWSAPRVAGVAEQYF

abundance: -
v_gene: TRBV7-2
j_gene: TRBJ1-1
d_gene: -
CDR3nt: TGTGCCAGCAGCTTAACACAGGGAAAAGGGGCTTTCTTT
CDR3aa: CASSLTQGKGAFF

abundance: -
v_gene: TRBV19
j_gene: TRBJ1-3
d_gene: TRBD1
CDR3nt: TGTGCCAGTAGTGTCCGGGACAGGGGACCACTCTCTGGAAACACCATATATTTT
CDR3aa: CASSVRDRGPLSGNTIYF

abundance: -
v_gene: TRBV7-2
j_gene: TRBJ1-5
d_gene: TRBD1
CDR3nt: TGTGCCAGCAGCCAGACAGGGCCGGGCCAGCCCCAGCATTTT
CDR3aa: CASSQTGPGQPQHF

abundance: -
v_gene: TRBV2
j_gene: TRBJ1-6
d_gene: -
CDR3nt: TGTGCCAGCAGTGTGGGGGCAGGGCCCTATAATTCACCCCTCCACTTT
CDR3aa: CASSVGAGPYNSPLHF

abundance: -
v_gene: TRBV6-1
j_gene: TRBJ2-2
d_gene: TRBD2
CDR3nt: TGTGCCAGCAGTGGGAAGACACTAGCGGGAGACACCGGGGAGCTGTTTTTT
CDR3aa: CASSGKTLAGDTGELFF

abundance: once
v_gene: TRBV24-1
j_gene: TRBJ2-1
d_gene: TRBD1
CDR3nt: TGTGCCACCAGGGAGACCGGGACAGGGGGCAATGAGCAGTTCTTC
CDR3aa: CATRETGTGGNEQFF

abundance: -
v_gene: TRBV6-4
j_gene: TRBJ2-1
d_gene: TRBD1
CDR3nt: TGTGCCAGCGGCCGGGACAGTTCCTACAATGAGCAGTTCTTC
CDR3aa: CASGRDSSYNEQFF

abundance: -
v_gene: TRBV19
j_gene: TRBJ1-1
d_gene: TRBD1
CDR3nt: TGTGCCAGTAGATACCCCTCGGACAGGGTGAACACTGAAGCTTTCTTT
CDR3aa: CASRYPSDRVNTEAFF

abundance: -
v_gene: TRBV5-4
j_gene: TRBJ2-7
d_gene: -
CDR3nt: TGTGCCAGCAGCCGGGACTTATATGATTACGAGCAGTACTTC
CDR3aa: CASSRDLYDYEQYF

abundance: once
v_gene: TRBV7-3
j_gene: TRBJ2-1
d_gene: -
CDR3nt: TGTGCCAGCAGCTTTAGACAGCGTCATGAGCAGTTCTTC
CDR3aa: CASSFRQRHEQFF

abundance: once
v_gene: TRBV6-5
j_gene: TRBJ2-7
d_gene: -
CDR3nt: TGTGCCAGCAGTCAGTGGGGCAGGGGCCACGAGCAGTACTTC
CDR3aa: CASSQWGRGHEQYF

abundance: few
v_gene: TRBV5-1
j_gene: TRBJ1-5
d_gene: TRBD1
CDR3nt: TGCGCCAGCAGCAAAGGGACAGGGAATCAGCCCCAGCATTTT
CDR3aa: CASSKGTGNQPQHF

abundance: -
v_gene: TRBV19
j_gene: TRBJ1-6
d_gene: TRBD1
CDR3nt: TGTGCCAGTAGCCCAGACAGGGGTAGCTCACCCCTCCACTTT
CDR3aa: CASSPDRGSSPLHF

abundance: -
v_gene: TRBV28
j_gene: TRBJ2-3
d_gene: TRBD1
CDR3nt: TGTGCCAGCAGTTTAGACAGGGGAGGTCAGGATACGCAGTATTTT
CDR3aa: CASSLDRGGQDTQYF

abundance: -
v_gene: TRBV12-3/TRBV12-4
j_gene: TRBJ2-7
d_gene: -
CDR3nt: TGTGCCAGCAGTTTGGGCATCTACGAGCAGTACTTC
CDR3aa: CASSLGIYEQYF

abundance: few
v_gene: TRBV2
j_gene: TRBJ1-5
d_gene: TRBD1
CDR3nt: TGTGCCAGCAGTGAAGAGAGGACAGGGAATCAGCCCCAGCATTTT
CDR3aa: CASSEERTGNQPQHF

abundance: -
v_gene: TRBV19
j_gene: TRBJ1-1
d_gene: -
CDR3nt: TGTGCCAGTAGTCTTCAGGGGACCCCGAACACTGAAGCTTTCTTT
CDR3aa: CASSLQGTPNTEAFF

abundance: -
v_gene: TRBV5-6
j_gene: TRBJ2-2
d_gene: TRBD1
CDR3nt: TGTGCCAGCAGCCGCGGGACAGGGACAGGGGAGCTGTTTTTT
CDR3aa: CASSRGTGTGELFF

abundance: -
v_gene: TRBV19
j_gene: TRBJ2-7
d_gene: TRBD1
CDR3nt: TGTGCCAGTAGTAGACGACAGGGGTACGAGCAGTACTTC
CDR3aa: CASSRRQGYEQYF

abundance: -
v_gene: TRBV2
j_gene: TRBJ1-3
d_gene: -
CDR3nt: TGTGCCACTAAAACAGGGATGGGAAACACCATATATTTT
CDR3aa: CATKTGMGNTIYF

abundance: -
v_gene: TRBV3-1/TRBV3-2
j_gene: TRBJ2-7
d_gene: -
CDR3nt: TGTGCCAGCAGCCAATTCCGGGGTTACGAGCAGTACTTC
CDR3aa: CASSQFRGYEQYF

abundance: -
v_gene: TRBV7-3
j_gene: TRBJ2-2
d_gene: TRBD1
CDR3nt: TGTGCCAGCAGCCGACAGGGTCCGAACACCGGGGAGCTGTTTTTT
CDR3aa: CASSRQGPNTGELFF

abundance: few
v_gene: TRBV15
j_gene: TRBJ2-7
d_gene: TRBD2
CDR3nt: TGTGCCACCAGCAGAGAGACTAGCGGGAGTCTCGCCGAGCAGTACTTC
CDR3aa: CATSRETSGSLAEQYF

abundance: -
v_gene: TRBV18
j_gene: TRBJ1-6
d_gene: -
CDR3nt: TGTGCCAGCTCATCCAATAATTCACCCCTCCACTTT
CDR3aa: CASSSNNSPLHF

abundance: -
v_gene: TRBV12-3/TRBV12-4
j_gene: TRBJ1-2
d_gene: TRBD1
CDR3nt: TGTGCCAGCGGGGTACAGGGGGCCTATGGCTACACCTTC
CDR3aa: CASGVQGAYGYTF

abundance: -
v_gene: TRBV5-1
j_gene: TRBJ1-1
d_gene: -
CDR3nt: TGCGCCAGCAGCTTGGCCTCTGAAGCTTTCTTT
CDR3aa: CASSLASEAFF

abundance: few
v_gene: TRBV30
j_gene: TRBJ1-1
d_gene: TRBD1
CDR3nt: TGTGCCTGGAGAGGGGGCGCGTTCACTGAAGCTTTCTTT
CDR3aa: CAWRGGAFTEAFF

abundance: -
v_gene: TRBV4-1
j_gene: TRBJ1-2
d_gene: TRBD1
CDR3nt: TGCGCCAGCAGCCTAGGGGGGACAGGGGCTATTGGCTACACCTTC
CDR3aa: CASSLGGTGAIGYTF

abundance: -
v_gene: TRBV4-1
j_gene: TRBJ2-3
d_gene: -
CDR3nt: TGCGCCAGCGGGGAGGCTACGCAGTATTTT
CDR3aa: CASGEATQYF